This entry features one T cell receptor (beta chain) sequence. This clonotype was picked up many times. Its binding antigen is unknown. One base away there is no much larger clone; base qualities are not given. The source of the sample is a study of T-cell memory formation after mild COVID-19 listed by TCRdb under 2021. With respect to the entire study: Most TCR sequence clusters were specific to one of the two donors. In two donors, T-cell clones that expanded and contracted after mild COVID-19 were followed by sequencing TCRalpha and TCRbeta repertoires longitudinally. Two young, previously healthy adult volunteers, one female and one male, were included in the cohort.

What the research found in general, with its limitations: Whether the second-wave clones peaking on day 37 were SARS-CoV-2 specific was not confirmed. The detection of some responding clones in pre-infection memory suggests that pre-existing cross-reactive memory T cells joined the SARS-CoV-2 response. Contracting CD4+ clones appeared mostly in the CM and EM memory subsets, whereas CD8+ clones were enriched in EMRA. Only a couple of mild cases were covered by the study, and larger cohorts that include severe cases with pre-infection samples were considered necessary. From day 15 to 85, contracting clones showed balanced CD4/CD8 phenotypes, whereas a second wave of clones that expanded from day 15 to 37 leaned towards CD4+.

Here V drops 4 bases and J drops 2 bases, and the junction holds 9 bases not matched to any gene. There are 17 amino acids in the CDR3, from cysteine to phenylalanine inclusive. Only the CDR3 portion is preserved as DNA: 51 bases, with reading frame beginning at the first base. CDR1 and CDR2 were assigned from the germline V gene (reference sequence) as LNHNV and YYDKDF. The sequencing machine was an Illumina NovaSeq 6000. Using 5'RACE with constant-segment primers, TCRalpha and TCRbeta cDNA libraries were constructed, with sample barcodes and unique molecular identifiers added in the process. RNA was extracted from every sample with Trizol reagent. The libraries were amplified in two PCR steps, and the second step added a second sample barcode and Illumina TruSeq adapters. Libraries were sequenced on an Illumina NovaSeq with 2 x 150 bp paired-end reads. Processing in the source paper ran as follows. The reads were demultiplexed and collapsed into UMI-guided consensus sequences using migec v1.2.7. With mixcr v2.1.11, UMI consensuses were aligned to TRA and TRB V and J templates and assembled into clonotypes. A clonotype was counted as expanded or contracted only if both edgeR and NoisET called the change significant, with noise models trained on biological replicates. For edgeR calls, the thresholds were a false discovery rate-adjusted p below 0.01 and a log2 fold-change of 1. As an exploratory analysis of dynamics, max-normalized trajectories of the 1000 most abundant clonotypes were examined by PCA with hierarchical clustering. Separately sequenced CD4+ and CD8+ repertoires were used to assign a CD4 or CD8 phenotype to each responding clone. The raw public data were reprocessed by TCRdb itself: fastp quality trimming at Q25, MiXCR clonotype calling, in-frame beta chains only. Rows matching on CDR3 protein sequence are summarized as one entry with the most common DNA and genes. In this record, the V and J calls reflect TCRdb's handling and not the investigators' own analysis. The sample table holds around 510,000 distinct CDR3 sequences, of which roughly 20% were seen once. 7.5% to 9.5% of the sample lies in the top ten.

Ficoll-Paque density gradient centrifugation was the method used to isolate PBMCs. The V and J genes are TRBV15 and TRBJ2-3, with 10 junctional bases fitting TRBD2. This clonotype was obtained from an adult woman who had mild COVID-19 (a few samples of this study predate the infection). The sample titles of this study are shuffled in the database, so cell type and time point are left out; the donor was told from shared clones. The sequenced sample consisted of PBMCs or a T cell subset sorted from them (not recorded which). The CDR3 protein sequence reads: CATSKKRLAGFTDTQYF. The DNA is as follows: TGTGCCACCAGCAAGAAACGACTAGCGGGTTTCACAGATACGCAGTATTTT.